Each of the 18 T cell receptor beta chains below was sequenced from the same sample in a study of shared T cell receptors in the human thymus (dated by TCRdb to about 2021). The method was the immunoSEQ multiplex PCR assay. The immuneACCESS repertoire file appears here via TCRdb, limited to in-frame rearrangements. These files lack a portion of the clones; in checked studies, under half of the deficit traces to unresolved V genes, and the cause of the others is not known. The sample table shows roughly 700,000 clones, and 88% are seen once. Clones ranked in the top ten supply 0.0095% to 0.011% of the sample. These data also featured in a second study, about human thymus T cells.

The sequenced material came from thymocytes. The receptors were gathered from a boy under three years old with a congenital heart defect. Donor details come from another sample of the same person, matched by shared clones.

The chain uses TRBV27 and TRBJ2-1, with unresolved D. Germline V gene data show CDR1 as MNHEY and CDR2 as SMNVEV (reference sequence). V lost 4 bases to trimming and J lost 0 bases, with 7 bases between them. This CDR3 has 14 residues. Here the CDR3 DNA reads TGTGCCAGCAGTTCCGTGAGCTCCTACAATGAGCAGTTCTTC. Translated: CASSSVSSYNEQFF.

CDR3 sequence reads: CASSGGTSGPYNEQFF. CDR3 DNA sequence: TGTGCCAGCAGCGGCGGGACTAGCGGACCTTACAATGAGCAGTTCTTC. This chain uses TRBV5-6 with TRBJ2-1; 11 bases are shared with TRBD2. Per the germline V gene, CDR1 is SGHDT and CDR2 is YYEEEE. This CDR3 has 16 amino acids. With V trimmed by 4 bases and J by 4 bases, 7 bases remained unmatched.

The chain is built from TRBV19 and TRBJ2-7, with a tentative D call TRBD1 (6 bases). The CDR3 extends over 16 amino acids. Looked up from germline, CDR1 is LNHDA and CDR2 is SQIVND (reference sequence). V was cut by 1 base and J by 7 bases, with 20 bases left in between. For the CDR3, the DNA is TGTGCCAGTAGTATAGTGGGGGCTGGGATAAGAGGTGAGCAGTACTTC. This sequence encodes CASSIVGAGIRGEQYF.

The CDR3 sequence is CASCSTGSPNEKLFF. Here the CDR3 DNA reads TGTGCCAGTTGCTCCACAGGGTCACCTAATGAAAAACTGTTTTTT. V is TRBV19 and J is TRBJ1-4; D is possibly TRBD1 (6 bases). The length of the CDR3 is 15 residues. From germline, CDR1 is LNHDA and CDR2 SQIVND (reference sequence). The V and J ends lost 8 bases and 3 bases respectively, with 16 bases between them.

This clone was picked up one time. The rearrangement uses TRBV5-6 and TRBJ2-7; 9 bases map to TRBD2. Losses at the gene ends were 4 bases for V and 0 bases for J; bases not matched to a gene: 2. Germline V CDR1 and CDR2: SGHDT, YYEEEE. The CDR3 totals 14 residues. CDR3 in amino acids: CASSKAGGSYEQYF. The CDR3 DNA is TGTGCCAGCAGCAAAGCGGGGGGCTCCTACGAGCAGTACTTC.

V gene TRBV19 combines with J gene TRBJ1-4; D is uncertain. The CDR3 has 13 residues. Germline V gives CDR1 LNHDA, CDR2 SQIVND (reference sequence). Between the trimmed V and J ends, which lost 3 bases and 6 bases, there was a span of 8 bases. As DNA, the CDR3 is TGTGCCAGTAGTATGTTGCGGGATGAAAAACTGTTTTTT. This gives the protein CASSMLRDEKLFF.

The CDR3 DNA follows: TGTGCCTGGAGTGGGAAGGGACTAGCGTATAGCACAGATACGCAGTATTTT. Protein sequence: CAWSGKGLAYSTDTQYF. This sequence joins TRBV30 and TRBJ2-3; 10 positions agree with TRBD2. The junction had 7 bases not matched to a gene; V was cut back by 1 base and J by 0 bases. This CDR3 is built from 17 residues. Germline CDR1 is GTSNPN and CDR2 is SVGIG (reference sequence). Filled out from reference TRBV30 and TRBJ2-3, the complete variable domain reads SQTIHQWPATLVQPVGSPLSLECTVEGTSNPNLYWYRQAAGRGLQLLFYSVGIGQISSEVPQNLSASRPQDRQFILSSKKLLLSDSGFYLCAWSGKGLAYSTDTQYFGPGTRLTVL.

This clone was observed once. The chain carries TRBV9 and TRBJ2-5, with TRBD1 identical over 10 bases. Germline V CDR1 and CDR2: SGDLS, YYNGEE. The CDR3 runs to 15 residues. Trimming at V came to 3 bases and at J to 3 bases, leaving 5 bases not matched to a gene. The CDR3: CASSAGQGDKETQYF. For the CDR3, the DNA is TGTGCCAGCAGCGCAGGACAGGGGGACAAAGAGACCCAGTACTTC. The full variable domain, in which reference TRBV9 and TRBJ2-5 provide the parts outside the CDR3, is DSGVTQTPKHLITATGQRVTLRCSPRSGDLSVYWYQQSLDQGLQFLIQYYNGEERAKGNILERFSAQQFPDLHSELNLSSLELGDSALYFCASSAGQGDKETQYFGPGTRLLVL.

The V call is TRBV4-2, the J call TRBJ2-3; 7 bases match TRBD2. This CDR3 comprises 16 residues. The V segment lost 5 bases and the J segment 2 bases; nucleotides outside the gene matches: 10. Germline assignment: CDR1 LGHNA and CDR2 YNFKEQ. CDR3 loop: CASSTPGGPPTDTQYF. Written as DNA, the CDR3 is TGTGCCAGCAGCACCCCGGGGGGACCCCCCACAGATACGCAGTATTTT.

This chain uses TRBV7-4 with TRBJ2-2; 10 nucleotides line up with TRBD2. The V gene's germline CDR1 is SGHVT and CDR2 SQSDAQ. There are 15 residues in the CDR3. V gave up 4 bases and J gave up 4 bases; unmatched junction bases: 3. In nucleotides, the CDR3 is TGTGCCAGCAGCTCGAGGACTAGCGGCACCGGGGAGCTGTTTTTT. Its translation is CASSSRTSGTGELFF.

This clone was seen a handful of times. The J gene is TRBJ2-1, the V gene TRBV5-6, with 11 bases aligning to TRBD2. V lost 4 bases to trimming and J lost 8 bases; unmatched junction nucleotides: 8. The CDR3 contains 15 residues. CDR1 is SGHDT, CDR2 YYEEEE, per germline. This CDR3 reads CASSPSSGRPHEQFF. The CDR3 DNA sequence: TGTGCCAGCAGCCCCTCTAGCGGGAGGCCCCATGAGCAGTTCTTC.

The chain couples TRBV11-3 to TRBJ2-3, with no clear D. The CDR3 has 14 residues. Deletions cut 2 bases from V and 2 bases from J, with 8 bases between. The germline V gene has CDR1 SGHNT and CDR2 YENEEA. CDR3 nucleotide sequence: TGTGCCAGCAGCTTACGTCGGTCCACAGATACGCAGTATTTT. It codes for CASSLRRSTDTQYF.

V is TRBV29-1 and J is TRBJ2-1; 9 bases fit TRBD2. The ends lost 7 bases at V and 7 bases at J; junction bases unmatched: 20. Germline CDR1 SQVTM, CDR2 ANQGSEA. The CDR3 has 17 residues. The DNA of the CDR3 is TGCAGCGCCGAGGTGGTGGCGGGAGGGCCGAAGTCGAATGAGCAGTTCTTC. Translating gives CSAEVVAGGPKSNEQFF.

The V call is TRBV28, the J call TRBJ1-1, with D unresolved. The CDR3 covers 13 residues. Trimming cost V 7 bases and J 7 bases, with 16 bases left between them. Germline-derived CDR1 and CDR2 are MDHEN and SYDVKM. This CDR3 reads CASNGFAGGEAFF. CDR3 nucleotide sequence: TGTGCCAGCAACGGGTTCGCGGGTGGTGAAGCTTTCTTT.

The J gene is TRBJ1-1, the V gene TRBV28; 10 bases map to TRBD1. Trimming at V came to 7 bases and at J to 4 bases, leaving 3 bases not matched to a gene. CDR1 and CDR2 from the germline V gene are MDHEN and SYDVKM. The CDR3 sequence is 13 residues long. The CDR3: CASTRQGATEAFF. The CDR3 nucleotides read TGTGCCAGCACGAGACAGGGGGCCACTGAAGCTTTCTTT.

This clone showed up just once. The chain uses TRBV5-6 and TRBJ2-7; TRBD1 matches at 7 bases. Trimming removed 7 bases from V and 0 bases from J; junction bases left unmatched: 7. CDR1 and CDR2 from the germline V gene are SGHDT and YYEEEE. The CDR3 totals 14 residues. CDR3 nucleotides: TGTGCCAGCGGGGACAGCTCGAGCTCCTACGAGCAGTACTTC. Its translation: CASGDSSSSYEQYF.

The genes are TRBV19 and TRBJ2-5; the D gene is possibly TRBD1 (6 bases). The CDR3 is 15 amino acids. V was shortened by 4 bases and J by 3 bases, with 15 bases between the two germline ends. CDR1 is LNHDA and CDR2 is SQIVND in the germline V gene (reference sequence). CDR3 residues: CASSTLQGLKETQYF. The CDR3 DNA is TGTGCCAGTAGTACATTACAGGGCCTCAAAGAGACCCAGTACTTC.

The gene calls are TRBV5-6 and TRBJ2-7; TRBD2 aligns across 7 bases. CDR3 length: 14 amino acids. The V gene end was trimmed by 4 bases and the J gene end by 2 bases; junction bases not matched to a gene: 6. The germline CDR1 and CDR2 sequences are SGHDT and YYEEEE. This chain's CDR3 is CASSPLSGTYEQYF. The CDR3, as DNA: TGTGCCAGCAGCCCCCTAAGCGGGACCTACGAGCAGTACTTC.